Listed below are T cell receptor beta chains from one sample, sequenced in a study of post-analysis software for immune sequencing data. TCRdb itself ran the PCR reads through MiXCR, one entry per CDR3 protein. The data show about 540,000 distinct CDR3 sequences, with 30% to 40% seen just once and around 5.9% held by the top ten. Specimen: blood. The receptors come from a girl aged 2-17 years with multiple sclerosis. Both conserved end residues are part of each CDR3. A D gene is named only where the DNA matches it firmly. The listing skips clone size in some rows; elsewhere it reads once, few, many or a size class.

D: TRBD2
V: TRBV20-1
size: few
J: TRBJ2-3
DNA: TGCAGTGCTGACGCGGGACTAGCGAGCACAGATACGCAGTATTTT
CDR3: CSADAGLASTDTQYF

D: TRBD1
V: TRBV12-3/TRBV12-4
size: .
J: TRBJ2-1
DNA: TGTGCCAGCAGGAGCCCCCTGGGACAGGAATGGAATGAGCAGTTCTTC
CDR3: CASRSPLGQEWNEQFF

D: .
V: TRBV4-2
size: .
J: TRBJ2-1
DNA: TGTGCCAGCAGCCAAGGGCCTACAGGGTTGGTTCCGTTCTTC
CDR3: CASSQGPTGLVPFF

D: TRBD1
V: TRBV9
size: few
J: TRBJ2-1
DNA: TGTGCCAGCAGCGTAGAGGCAGGGGGTTTCAATGAGCAGTTCTTC
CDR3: CASSVEAGGFNEQFF

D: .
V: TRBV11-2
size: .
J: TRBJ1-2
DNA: TGTGCCAGCAGCTTAGGGGGCGAGTATGGCTACACCTTC
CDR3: CASSLGGEYGYTF

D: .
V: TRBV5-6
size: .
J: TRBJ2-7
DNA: TGTGCCAGCAGCCTAACATCCCACTACGAGCAGTACTTC
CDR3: CASSLTSHYEQYF

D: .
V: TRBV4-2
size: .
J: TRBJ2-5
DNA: TGTGCCAGCAGCCGTCTAACGGAGGAGACCCAGTACTTC
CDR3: CASSRLTEETQYF

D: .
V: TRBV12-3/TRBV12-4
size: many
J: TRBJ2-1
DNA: TGTGCCAGCAGCCCGGTATACAATGAGCAGTTCTTC
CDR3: CASSPVYNEQFF

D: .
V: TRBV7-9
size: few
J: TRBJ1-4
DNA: TGTGCCAGCAGCTTACTGGGCTTCGGGGAAAAACTGTTTTTT
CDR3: CASSLLGFGEKLFF

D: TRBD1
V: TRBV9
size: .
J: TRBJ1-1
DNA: TGTGCCAGCAGCGTCACGGGACAGGGGGGCACTGAAGCTTTCTTT
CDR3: CASSVTGQGGTEAFF

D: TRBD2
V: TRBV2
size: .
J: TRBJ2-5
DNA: TGTGCCAGCAGTTTGACTAGCGGGGGCGACGGGGAGACCCAGTACTTC
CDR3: CASSLTSGGDGETQYF

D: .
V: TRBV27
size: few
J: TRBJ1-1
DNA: TGTGCCAGCAGTTTACAGCGCCCTAGCACTGAAGCTTTCTTT
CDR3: CASSLQRPSTEAFF

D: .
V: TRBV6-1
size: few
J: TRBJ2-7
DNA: TGTGCCAGCAGTGAAGCGCCAAGCTACGAGCAGTACTTC
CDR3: CASSEAPSYEQYF

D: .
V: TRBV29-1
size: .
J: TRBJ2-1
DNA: TGCAGCGCAGGTAGGCCCCCGACCTCCTACAATGAGCAGTTCTTC
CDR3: CSAGRPPTSYNEQFF

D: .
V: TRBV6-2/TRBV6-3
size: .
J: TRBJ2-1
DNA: TGTGCCAGCAGTGCCTTCCATCCGTCTAATGAGCAGTTCTTC
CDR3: CASSAFHPSNEQFF

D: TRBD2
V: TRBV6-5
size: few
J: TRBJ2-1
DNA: TGTGCCAGCAGTTACTCTTCTACGGCGGGGGGTTACAATGAGCAGTTCTTC
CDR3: CASSYSSTAGGYNEQFF

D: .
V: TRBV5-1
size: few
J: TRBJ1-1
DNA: TGCGCCAGCAGCTTGGAGCTGACGGGGAACACTGAAGCTTTCTTT
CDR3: CASSLELTGNTEAFF

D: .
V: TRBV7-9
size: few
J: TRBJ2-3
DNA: TGTGCCAGCATTTGGGGCCTCGGAGCAGATACGCAGTATTTT
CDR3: CASIWGLGADTQYF

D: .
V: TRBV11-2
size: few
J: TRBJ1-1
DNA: TGTGCCAGCAGTCCATTAACCGGTCGTATCCTAGAAGCTTTCTTT
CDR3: CASSPLTGRILEAFF

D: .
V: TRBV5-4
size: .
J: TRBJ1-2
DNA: TGTGCCAGCAGCTTAGGAGGACAGCCCACAACATTCTATGGCTACACCTTC
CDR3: CASSLGGQPTTFYGYTF

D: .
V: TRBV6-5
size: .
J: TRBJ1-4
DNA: TGTGCCAGCAGTTACTCGATTAATACGCGACTGTTTTTT
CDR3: CASSYSINTRLFF

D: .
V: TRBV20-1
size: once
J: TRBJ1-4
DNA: TGCAGTGCTAGAGAATCCGGGCCTAATGAAAAACTGTTTTTT
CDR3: CSARESGPNEKLFF

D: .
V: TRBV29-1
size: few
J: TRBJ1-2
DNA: TGCAGCGTAGAAAACTCCCGGGACTATGGCTACACCTTC
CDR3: CSVENSRDYGYTF

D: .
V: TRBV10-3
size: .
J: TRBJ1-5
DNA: TGTGCCATCAGTGCAGGCCAGGGGCCCCAGCATTTT
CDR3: CAISAGQGPQHF

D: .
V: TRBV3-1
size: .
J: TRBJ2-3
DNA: TGTGCCAGCAGCGACGGGATAGGGGCCGATACGCAGTATTTT
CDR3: CASSDGIGADTQYF

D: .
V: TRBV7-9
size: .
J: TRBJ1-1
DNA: TGTGCCAGCAGCTTATGGGTGAAGGACAAAGCTTTCTTT
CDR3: CASSLWVKDKAFF

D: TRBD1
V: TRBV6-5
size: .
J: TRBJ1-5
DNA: TGTGCCAGCAGTCCAGGACAGGGTAGCAATCAGCCCCAGCATTTT
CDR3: CASSPGQGSNQPQHF

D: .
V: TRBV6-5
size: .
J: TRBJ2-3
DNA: TGTGCCAGCACTTCACTACCTCACGGCACAGATACGCAGTATTTT
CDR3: CASTSLPHGTDTQYF

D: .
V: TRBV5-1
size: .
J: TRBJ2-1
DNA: TGCGCCAGCAGCTTGGCGGTTGGCGGGGGCCTTATGCAGCAGTTCTTC
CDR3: CASSLAVGGGLMQQFF

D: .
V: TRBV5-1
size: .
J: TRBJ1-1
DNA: TGCGCCAGCAGCTTGCTGGGAATGAACACTGAAGCTTTCTTT
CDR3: CASSLLGMNTEAFF

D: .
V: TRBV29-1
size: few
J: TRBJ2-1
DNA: TGCAGCGTTGAATCTAACCGACAGGACTACAATGAGCAGTTCTTC
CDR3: CSVESNRQDYNEQFF

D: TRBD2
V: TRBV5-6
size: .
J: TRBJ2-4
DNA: TGTGCCACCGGTCAGCGGGGGGTTTTTCAGTACTTC
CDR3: CATGQRGVFQYF

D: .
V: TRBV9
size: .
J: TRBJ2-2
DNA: TGTGCCAGCAGCGTAGAGAATAGGGGGGAGCTGTTTTTT
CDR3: CASSVENRGELFF

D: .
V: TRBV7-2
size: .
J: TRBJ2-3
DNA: TGTGCCAGCATCCCTGGGGAGGAATCTAATACGCAGTATTTT
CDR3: CASIPGEESNTQYF

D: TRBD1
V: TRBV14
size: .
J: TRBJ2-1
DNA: TGTGCCAGCAGCGACAGGGAACGGGATGGGCAGTTCTTC
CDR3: CASSDRERDGQFF

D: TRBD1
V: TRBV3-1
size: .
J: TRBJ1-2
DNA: TGTGCCAGCAGCCAAGTGGACGGGACAGGGGCAGAGCGAGTAAATGGCTACACCTTC
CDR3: CASSQVDGTGAERVNGYTF

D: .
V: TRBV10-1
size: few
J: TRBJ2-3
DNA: TGCGCCAGCAGTGAGTCGATTTCGCACAGAAACACAGATACGCAGTATTTT
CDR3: CASSESISHRNTDTQYF

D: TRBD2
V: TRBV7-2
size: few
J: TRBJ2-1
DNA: TGTGCCAGCAGCTTAGTGGCTAGCGGGGGGATATACAATGAGCAGTTCTTC
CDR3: CASSLVASGGIYNEQFF

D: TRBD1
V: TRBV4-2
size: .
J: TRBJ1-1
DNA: TGTGCCAGCAGCCAATCTACAGGGGCAACGAACACTGAAGCTTTCTTT
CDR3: CASSQSTGATNTEAFF

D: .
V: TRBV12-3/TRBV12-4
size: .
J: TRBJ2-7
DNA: TGTGCCAGCAGTCCCACCCTCGGGACACTCTCCTACGAGCAGTACTTC
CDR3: CASSPTLGTLSYEQYF

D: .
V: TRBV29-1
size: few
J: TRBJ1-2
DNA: TGCAGCGCCTTCGACAGCAAGGTATATGGCTACACCTTC
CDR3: CSAFDSKVYGYTF

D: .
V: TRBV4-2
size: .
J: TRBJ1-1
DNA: TGTGCCAGCAGCCGCAAGGGACATCGGAGGGGAATGAACACTGAAGCTTTCTTT
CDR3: CASSRKGHRRGMNTEAFF

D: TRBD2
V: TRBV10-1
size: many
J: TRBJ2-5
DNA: TGCGCCAGCAGCCGAGCGGGGGGTATCCAAGAGACCCAGTACTTC
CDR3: CASSRAGGIQETQYF

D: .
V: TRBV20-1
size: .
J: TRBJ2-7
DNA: TGCAGTGCTAGAGAGCAGGGAAACTACGAGCAGTACTTC
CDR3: CSAREQGNYEQYF

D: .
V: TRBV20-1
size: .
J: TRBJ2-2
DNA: TGCAGTGCTAGAGCTGGGGCTGGAGAGGTGTTTTTT
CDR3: CSARAGAGEVFF

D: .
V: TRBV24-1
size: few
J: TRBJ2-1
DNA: TGTGCCGCCAGTGATTATCCGAGTGTGGTGGGGTCCTACAATGAGCAGTTCTTC
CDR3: CAASDYPSVVGSYNEQFF

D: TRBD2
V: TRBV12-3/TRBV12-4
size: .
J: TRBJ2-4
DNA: TGTGCCAGCAGTTTAGCGGCGGCGGGGGACAAAAACATTCAGTACTTC
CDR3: CASSLAAAGDKNIQYF

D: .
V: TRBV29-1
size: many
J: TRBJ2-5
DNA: TGCAGCGCAATTCAGGGGAACCAAGAGACCCAGTACTTC
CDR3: CSAIQGNQETQYF

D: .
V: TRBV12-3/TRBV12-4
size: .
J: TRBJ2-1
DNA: TGTGCCAGCAGTTTTCTCTGGCGATCGGGCGGTGAGCAGTTCTTC
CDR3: CASSFLWRSGGEQFF

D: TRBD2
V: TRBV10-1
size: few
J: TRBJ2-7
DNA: TGCGCCAGCAGTGAGGGGGGGGTCTCCTACGAGCAGTACTTC
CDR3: CASSEGGVSYEQYF

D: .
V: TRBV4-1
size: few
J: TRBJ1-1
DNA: TGCGCCAGCAGCCAAGGACAAGTTCCCACTGAAGCTTTCTTT
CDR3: CASSQGQVPTEAFF

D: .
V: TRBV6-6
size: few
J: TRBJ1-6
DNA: TGTGCCAGCAGTCAGGGGCTAACCTATAATTCACCCCTCCACTTT
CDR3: CASSQGLTYNSPLHF